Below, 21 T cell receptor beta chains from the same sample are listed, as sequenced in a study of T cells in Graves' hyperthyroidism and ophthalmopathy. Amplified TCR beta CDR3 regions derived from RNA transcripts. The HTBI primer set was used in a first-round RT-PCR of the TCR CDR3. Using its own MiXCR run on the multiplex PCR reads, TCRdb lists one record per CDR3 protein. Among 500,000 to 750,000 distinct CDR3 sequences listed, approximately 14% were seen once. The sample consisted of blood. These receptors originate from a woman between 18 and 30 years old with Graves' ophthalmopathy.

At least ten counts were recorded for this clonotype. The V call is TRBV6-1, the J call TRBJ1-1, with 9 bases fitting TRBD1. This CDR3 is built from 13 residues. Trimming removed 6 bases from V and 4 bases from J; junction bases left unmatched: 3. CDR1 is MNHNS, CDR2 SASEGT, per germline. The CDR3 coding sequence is TGTGCCAGCAGGGGACAGGGTATCACTGAAGCTTTCTTT. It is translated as CASRGQGITEAFF.

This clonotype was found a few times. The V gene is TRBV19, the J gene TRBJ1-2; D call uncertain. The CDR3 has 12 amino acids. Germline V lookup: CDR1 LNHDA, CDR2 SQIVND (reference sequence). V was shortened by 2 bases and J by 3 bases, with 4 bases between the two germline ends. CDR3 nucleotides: TGTGCCAGTAGTATATTTGACTATGGCTACACCTTC. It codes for CASSIFDYGYTF.

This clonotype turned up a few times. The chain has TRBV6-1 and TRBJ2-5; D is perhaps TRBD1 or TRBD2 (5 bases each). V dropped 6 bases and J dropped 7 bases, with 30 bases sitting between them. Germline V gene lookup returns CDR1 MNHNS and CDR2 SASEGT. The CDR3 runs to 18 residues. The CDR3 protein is CASRRPWGKGITSGTQYF. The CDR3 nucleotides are TGTGCCAGCAGGAGGCCCTGGGGGAAGGGGATAACCTCCGGGACCCAGTACTTC.

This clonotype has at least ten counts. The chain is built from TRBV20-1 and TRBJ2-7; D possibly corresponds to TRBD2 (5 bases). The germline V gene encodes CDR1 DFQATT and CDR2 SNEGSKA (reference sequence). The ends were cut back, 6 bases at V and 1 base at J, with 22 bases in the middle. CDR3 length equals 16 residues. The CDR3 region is CSAALTEGRGSYEQYF. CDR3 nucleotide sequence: TGCAGTGCAGCTTTAACAGAAGGGCGCGGGTCCTACGAGCAGTACTTC.

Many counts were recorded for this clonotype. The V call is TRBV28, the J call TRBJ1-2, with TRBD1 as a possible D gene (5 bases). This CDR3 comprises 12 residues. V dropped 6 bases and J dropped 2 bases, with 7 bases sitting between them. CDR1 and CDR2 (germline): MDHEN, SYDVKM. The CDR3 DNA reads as TGTGCCAGCAGGGGACCGAACTATGGCTACACCTTC. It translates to CASRGPNYGYTF.

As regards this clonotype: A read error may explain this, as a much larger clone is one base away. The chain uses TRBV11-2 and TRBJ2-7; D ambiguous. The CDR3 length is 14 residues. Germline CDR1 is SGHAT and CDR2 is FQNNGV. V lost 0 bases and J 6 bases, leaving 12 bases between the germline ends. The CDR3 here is CASSLDRSRCEQYF. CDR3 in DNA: TGTGCCAGCAGCTTAGATCGGAGTCGGTGCGAGCAGTACTTC.

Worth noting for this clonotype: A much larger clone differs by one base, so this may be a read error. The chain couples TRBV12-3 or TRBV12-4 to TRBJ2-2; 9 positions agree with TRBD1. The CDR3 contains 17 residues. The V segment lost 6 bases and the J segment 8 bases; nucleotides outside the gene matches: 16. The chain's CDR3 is CASSFTGGLDIVGELFF. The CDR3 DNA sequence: TGTGCCAGCAGCTTCACAGGGGGCCTAGATATAGTAGGGGAGCTGTTTTTT.

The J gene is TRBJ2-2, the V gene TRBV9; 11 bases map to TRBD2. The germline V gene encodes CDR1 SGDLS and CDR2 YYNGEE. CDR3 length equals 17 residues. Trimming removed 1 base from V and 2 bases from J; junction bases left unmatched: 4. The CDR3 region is CASSVPLAGGNTGELFF. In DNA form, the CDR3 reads TGTGCCAGCAGCGTACCCCTAGCGGGAGGCAACACCGGGGAGCTGTTTTTT.

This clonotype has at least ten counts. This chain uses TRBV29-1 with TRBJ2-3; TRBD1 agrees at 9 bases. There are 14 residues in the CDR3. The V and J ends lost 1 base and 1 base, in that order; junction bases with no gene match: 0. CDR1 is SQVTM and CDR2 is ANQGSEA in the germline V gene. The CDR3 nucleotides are TGCAGCGTTGAAGGGGACAGGGGCACAGATACGCAGTATTTT. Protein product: CSVEGDRGTDTQYF.

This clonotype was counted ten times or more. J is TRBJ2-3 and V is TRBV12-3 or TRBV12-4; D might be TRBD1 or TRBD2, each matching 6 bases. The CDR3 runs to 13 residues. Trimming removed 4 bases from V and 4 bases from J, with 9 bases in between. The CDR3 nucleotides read TGTGCCAGCAGTTCAAGGGGGGCAGATACGCAGTATTTT. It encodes CASSSRGADTQYF.

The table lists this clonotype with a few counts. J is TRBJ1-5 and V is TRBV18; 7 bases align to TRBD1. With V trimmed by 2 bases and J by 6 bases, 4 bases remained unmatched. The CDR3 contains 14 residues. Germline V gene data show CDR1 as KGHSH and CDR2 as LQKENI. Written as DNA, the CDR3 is TGTGCCAGCTCACCATCCCAGGGGGGTCAGCCCCAGCATTTT. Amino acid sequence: CASSPSQGGQPQHF. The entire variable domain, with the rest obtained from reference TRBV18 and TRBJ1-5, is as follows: NAGVMQNPRHLVRRRGQEARLRCSPMKGHSHVYWYRQLPEEGLKFMVYLQKENIIDESGMPKERFSAEFPKEGPSILRIQQVVRGDSAAYFCASSPSQGGQPQHFGDGTRLSIL.

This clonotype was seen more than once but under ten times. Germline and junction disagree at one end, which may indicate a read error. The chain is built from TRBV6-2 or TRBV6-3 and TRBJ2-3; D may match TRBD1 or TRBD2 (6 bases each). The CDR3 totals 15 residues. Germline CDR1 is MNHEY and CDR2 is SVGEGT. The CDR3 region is CASMEGEVMTDAQYF. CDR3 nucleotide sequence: TGTGCCAGCATGGAGGGGGAAGTAATGACAGATGCGCAGTATTTT.

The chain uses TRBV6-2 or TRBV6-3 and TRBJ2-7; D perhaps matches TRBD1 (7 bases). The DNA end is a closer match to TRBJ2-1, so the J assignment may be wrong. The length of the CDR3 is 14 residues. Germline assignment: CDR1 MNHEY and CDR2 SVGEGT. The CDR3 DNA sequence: TGTGCCAGCAACCAGCCAGGGGGGTCCTACGAGCAGTTCTTC. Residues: CASNQPGGSYEQFF.

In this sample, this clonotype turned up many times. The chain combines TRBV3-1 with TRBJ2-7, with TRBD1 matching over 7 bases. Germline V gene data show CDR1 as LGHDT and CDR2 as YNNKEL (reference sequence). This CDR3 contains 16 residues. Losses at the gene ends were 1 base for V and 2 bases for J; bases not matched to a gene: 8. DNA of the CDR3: TGTGCCAGCAGCCAAGGAGAAAGGGGGCGCGCCTACGAGCAGTACTTC. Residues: CASSQGERGRAYEQYF.

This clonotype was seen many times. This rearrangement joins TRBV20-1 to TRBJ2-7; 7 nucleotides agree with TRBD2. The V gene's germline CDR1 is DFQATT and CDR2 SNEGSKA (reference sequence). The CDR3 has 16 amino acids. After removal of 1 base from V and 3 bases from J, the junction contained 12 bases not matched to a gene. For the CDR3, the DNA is TGCAGTGCTAGAGTGGGGAGGGCGGGAGACTACTACGAGCAGTACTTC. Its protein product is CSARVGRAGDYYEQYF.

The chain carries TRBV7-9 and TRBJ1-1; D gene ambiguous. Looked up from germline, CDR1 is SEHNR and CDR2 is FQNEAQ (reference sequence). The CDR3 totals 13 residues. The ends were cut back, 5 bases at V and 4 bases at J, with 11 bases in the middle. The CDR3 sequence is CASSLLKGTEAFF. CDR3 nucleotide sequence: TGTGCCAGCAGCCTTCTTAAGGGCACTGAAGCTTTCTTT.

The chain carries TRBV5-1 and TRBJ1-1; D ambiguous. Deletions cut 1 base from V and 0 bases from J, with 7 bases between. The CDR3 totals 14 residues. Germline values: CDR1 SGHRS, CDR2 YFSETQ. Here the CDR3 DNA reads TGCGCCAGCAGCTTGTTAAGGATGAACACTGAAGCTTTCTTT. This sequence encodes CASSLLRMNTEAFF.

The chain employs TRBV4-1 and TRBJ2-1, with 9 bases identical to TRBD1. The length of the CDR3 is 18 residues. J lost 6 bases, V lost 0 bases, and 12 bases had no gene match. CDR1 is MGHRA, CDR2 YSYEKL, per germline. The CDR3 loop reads CASSQDHPQGARGNEQFF. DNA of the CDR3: TGCGCCAGCAGCCAAGACCACCCACAGGGGGCGCGGGGCAATGAGCAGTTCTTC.

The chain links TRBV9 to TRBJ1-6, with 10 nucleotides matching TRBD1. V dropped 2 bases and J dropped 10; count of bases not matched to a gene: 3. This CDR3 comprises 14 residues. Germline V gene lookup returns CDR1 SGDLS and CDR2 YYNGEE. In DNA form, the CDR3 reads TGTGCCAGCAGCGTGACAGGGGGCGGGTCACCCCTCCACTTT. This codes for CASSVTGGGSPLHF.

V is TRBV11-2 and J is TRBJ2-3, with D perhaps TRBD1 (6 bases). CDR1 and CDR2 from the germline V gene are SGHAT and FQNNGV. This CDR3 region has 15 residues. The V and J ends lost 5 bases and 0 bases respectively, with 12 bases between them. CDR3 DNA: TGTGCCAGCAGCAGCCGGACAGATAGCACAGATACGCAGTATTTT. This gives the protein CASSSRTDSTDTQYF.

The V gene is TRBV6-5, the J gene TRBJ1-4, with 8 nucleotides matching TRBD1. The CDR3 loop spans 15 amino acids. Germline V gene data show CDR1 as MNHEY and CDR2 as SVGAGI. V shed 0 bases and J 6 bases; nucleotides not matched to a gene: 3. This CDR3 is CASSYSGRGHEKLFF. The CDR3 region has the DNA TGTGCCAGCAGTTACTCTGGCAGGGGGCATGAAAAACTGTTTTTT.